This T cell receptor beta chain is drawn from a study of cytomegalovirus exposure and HLA in healthy donors (dated by TCRdb to about 2017). Regarding the complete study: An earlier analysis of 587 of the donors reported over 250 Gb of sequence data and 117 million unique TCR beta sequences obtained from about 170 million T cells. An early release covering roughly 600 HLA-typed donors comprised approximately 290 gigabases of sequencing data and approximately 85 million unique TCR sequences. Of the approximately 400 genotyped donors, approximately 80% fell in the genetic ancestry cluster associated with self-reported Caucasian donors. The aim of the study was to test whether cataloging public T cell receptors could identify signatures of past pathogen exposure. The T cell repertoires of 550 to 850 subjects were profiled by immunosequencing and related to cytomegalovirus serostatus. Along with the approximately 600-subject first cohort, a separate validation cohort of 120 different subjects was used. To predict cytomegalovirus infection status, the study combined high-throughput TCR immunosequencing, statistical association of individual TCRs with disease status, and machine learning. In a later analysis, previously published TCR beta repertoires from about 640 donors were re-analyzed and high-resolution HLA genotyping was added so that TCR occurrence patterns could be studied. Rather than drawing on any new phenotypic data, the later analysis identified candidate immune exposures from TCR beta sequences and the way those sequences occurred across donors. An earlier analysis of 587 of the donors used high-throughput TCR beta sequencing to judge whether each TCR beta V gene segment behaved as functional or pseudogenic. Donor age, sex, ethnicity and CMV serostatus were collected together with the repertoire data. In a later genetic analysis, genome-wide SNP genotypes for about 55% of the roughly 670 donors were used, and that subset was treated as a discovery cohort. All discovery cohort repertoires had been generated using a single sequencing platform. Both class I and class II loci were covered by HLA typing, at four-digit resolution. The number of donors typed differed by locus, with 629-630 for A, B, C, DRB1 and DQB1, about 500 for DQA1, 600 to 610 for DPA1, and around 430 for DPB1. Four or five DR-DQ haplotypes were handled as single units for association and clustering, since linkage in the cohort was strong. Among some 400 genotyped donors of the cohort, an average of approximately 230,000 unique TCR beta nucleotide sequences were sequenced per donor, about a sixth of them non-productive. Here is what the overall study found, with its caveats: A cluster of highly shared sequence variants was judged likely to represent a technical artifact of the sequencing pipeline. Because HLA typing was missing for some donors at each locus, association tests included only the typed subset. Assigning TCR associations to individual alleles was difficult when HLA alleles, especially DR and DQ, strongly co-occurred. The classifier was reported to diagnose cytomegalovirus status with high specificity and sensitivity in both the original and validation cohorts. The 87-base-pair reads could not distinguish some IMGT-functional V segments, including TRBV6-2 and TRBV6-3, so those segments were excluded. In this cohort, only TCR beta chains were sequenced, and detectable features were limited by the absence of alpha or paired-chain data. Because counts were too low, seventeen rarely observed V segments, including chromosome 9 orphons, were excluded from the earlier analysis of some 590 of the donors. While some public TCRs were present in many individuals, most TCR sequences turned up only very rarely across donors. A further reported finding was that TCR beta sequences accurately predicted the HLA-A and HLA-B alleles for most subjects in the first cohort. In a later analysis, HLA-associated TCR beta chains showed more clonal expansion and lower generation probabilities than non-associated chains that were equally common. CMV serostatus was the only immune exposure information available for the cohort. A later genetic analysis associated a missense DCLRE1C variant with V-gene and J-gene trimming of TCR beta chains, and an independent cohort replicated the association. It was suggested by the authors that the approach could potentially be generalized to other disease states and immunological phenotypes. In vitro tests confirmed that a few of the cytomegalovirus-associated TCR beta chains recognize cytomegalovirus antigens. According to a later genetic analysis, donors in an Asian-associated ancestry cluster had fewer N-insertions in productive TCRs than the approximately 630-donor mean. According to a later analysis, most CMV-associated TCR beta chains appeared to be HLA-restricted, and the HLA associations seemed to be driven largely by CMV exposure. Linkage disequilibrium might explain the correlated functional status among segregating V segments, but an unknown experimental factor could not be excluded. Roughly uniform sequencing depth across donors was assumed in presence/absence analyses, although this assumption may not hold. A later analysis found that TCR association rates varied across HLA loci, with DRB1 alleles showing the most associated TCRs and HLA-C alleles the fewest. An earlier analysis of approximately 590 of the donors showed that most TCR beta V segments appeared in productive rearrangements either about 90% or about 30% of the time, which broadly matched IMGT annotations. According to a later analysis, parvovirus B19, influenza, CMV and Epstein-Barr virus appeared linked to several top co-occurrence clusters. The study gave a list of around 170 TCR beta chains associated with cytomegalovirus. Specific HLA alleles were associated with 15,000 to 20,000 TCR beta sequences at a false discovery rate of 0.05 in a later analysis.

In total, over 600 healthy bone marrow donors made up the cohort. At the time of sampling, all cohort members were nominally healthy, though unrecorded immune exposures were likely present. The donor was CMV seronegative and belonged to the group of approximately 320 seronegative cohort members. Every donor gave a peripheral blood sample, and the peripheral blood mononuclear cells from that sample were used for TCR beta sequencing. The Qiagen DNeasy Blood Extraction Kit was used to extract genomic DNA from the blood cell samples. The junction carries 20 bases between V and J, which are trimmed by 8 bases and 7 bases respectively. In the germline V gene, CDR1 corresponds to SNHLY and CDR2 to FYNNEI. From the cysteine through the phenylalanine, the CDR3 covers 14 amino acids. The entry retains the CDR3 DNA only, 42 bases that are in frame from base 1. This clone was counted once. There is no known antigen for this receptor. Qualities for individual bases were not recorded, and no much larger clone is one base off.

Libraries came from the immunoSEQ multiplex PCR assay. For the multiplex PCR, a mixture combining 60 forward primers for TCR Vbeta segments and 13 reverse primers for TCR Jbeta segments was used. The CDR3 region of rearranged TCR beta genes was amplified from genomic DNA with a multiplex PCR assay. On the Illumina HiSeq System, the amplified TCR beta libraries were sequenced as 87-base-pair reads. In the authors' own workflow: Across the 500 to 700 repertoires, a later analysis counted about 81 million unique TCR beta chains, around 11 million of which were shared by at least two donors. To remove PCR and sequencing errors, raw reads were error-corrected and collapsed into unique sequences using a nearest-neighbor algorithm that merged closely related sequences. V, D and J gene segments were assigned by aligning CDR3 sequences to IMGT reference sequences. For a sequence to be retained, a match of at least six nucleotides was required to both a V gene segment and a J gene segment. A rearrangement counted as productive if the CDR3 had no stop codons and remained in frame with V and J, and every other rearrangement counted as non-productive. Following IMGT convention, CDR3 was defined as the stretch from the second conserved V-encoded cysteine to the conserved J-encoded phenylalanine. The earlier analysis of a few hundred of the donors excluded sequences that lacked an unambiguous match to a single V gene segment. An earlier analysis of several hundred of the donors called V segments functional above 56.7% productive rearrangements and segregating when the between-donor standard deviation exceeded 5%. A statistical classification framework was developed to diagnose cytomegalovirus status using the catalog of TCR beta chain sequences. V and J gene assignment, in a later analysis, came from comparing TCR nucleotide sequences with IMGT/GENE-DB human TR gene sequences. In a later analysis, CDR3 sequences and most-parsimonious VDJ recombination scenarios were assigned using the TCRdist pipeline. In a later analysis, every TCR beta chain was defined by the combination of its CDR3 amino acid sequence and its V-gene family, and reads without a unique V-gene family were dropped. A later analysis removed 592 highly shared, low-generation-probability nucleotide sequences to deal with suspected cross-contamination and a sequencing artifact. In a later analysis, a clonal expansion index was calculated for each public chain from normalized within-repertoire ranks of inferred template counts. A later analysis computed generation probabilities with a VDJ recombination model fitted to out-of-frame rearrangements, and checked the results against IGoR. A later analysis scored TCR-TCR, TCR-HLA and TCR-CMV co-occurrence with hypergeometric tests, applying a repertoire-size bias correction to TCR pairs. To estimate false discovery rates, a later analysis permuted the HLA or CMV assignments 20 times. In a later analysis, co-occurring TCRs were grouped using DBSCAN, and TCRdist sequence similarity was added for clustering within HLA-allele-positive subsets. Repertoires with fewer than 30,000 or more than 120,000 public chains, plus five repertoires with anomalous nucleotide sharing, were excluded from co-occurrence clustering. TCRdb took this table from immuneACCESS and kept in-frame rearrangements with V and J called. Such tables lack part of the clones; where checked against another copy, unresolved V genes explain under half of the gap, and the rest is unexplained. Clone size and the V and J calls come from that table; the DNA yielded D and trimming. The sample records around 50,000 clones, roughly 84% of which are singletons. The ten largest clones represent 3.5% to 5% of the sample.

Recombination joined TRBV2 with TRBJ1-2; TRBD1 is possibly the D segment (5 matching bases). The TCR sequence derives from a man aged 30-40 years in good health and CMV-seronegative. Source material: PBMCs. The CDR3 region: CASRGDQRDRGYTF. The DNA sequence is given as TGTGCCAGCCGCGGGGACCAAAGGGATCGTGGCTACACCTTC.